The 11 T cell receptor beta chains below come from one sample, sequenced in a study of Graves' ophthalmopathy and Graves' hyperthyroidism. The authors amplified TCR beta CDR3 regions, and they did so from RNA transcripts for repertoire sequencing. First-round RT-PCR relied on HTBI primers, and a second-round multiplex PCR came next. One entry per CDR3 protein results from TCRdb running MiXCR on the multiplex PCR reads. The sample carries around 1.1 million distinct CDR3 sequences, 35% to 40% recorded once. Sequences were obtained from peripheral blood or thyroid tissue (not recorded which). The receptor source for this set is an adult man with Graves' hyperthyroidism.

The CDR3 here is CASSRTSGGPYEQYF. CDR3 DNA: TGTGCCAGCAGTCGGACTAGCGGGGGACCCTACGAGCAGTACTTC. The chain links TRBV11-1 to TRBJ2-7; 13 bases line up with TRBD2. Trimming removed 6 bases from V and 2 bases from J; junction bases left unmatched: 4. The CDR3 sequence is 15 residues long. Germline loops: CDR1 SGHAT, CDR2 FQDESV (reference sequence).

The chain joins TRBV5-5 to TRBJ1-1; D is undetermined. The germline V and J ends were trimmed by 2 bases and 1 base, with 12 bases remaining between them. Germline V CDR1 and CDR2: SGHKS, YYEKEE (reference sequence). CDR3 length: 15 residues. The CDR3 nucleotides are TGTGCCAGCAGCTTCCCAGGACGGAAGAACACTGAAGCTTTCTTT. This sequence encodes CASSFPGRKNTEAFF.

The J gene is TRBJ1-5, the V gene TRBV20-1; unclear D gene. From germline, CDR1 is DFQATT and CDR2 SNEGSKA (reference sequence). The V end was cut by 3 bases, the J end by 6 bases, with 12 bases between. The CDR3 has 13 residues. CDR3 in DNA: TGCAGTGCTAGTTTATCATCGGGTCAGCCCCAGCATTTT. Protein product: CSASLSSGQPQHF.

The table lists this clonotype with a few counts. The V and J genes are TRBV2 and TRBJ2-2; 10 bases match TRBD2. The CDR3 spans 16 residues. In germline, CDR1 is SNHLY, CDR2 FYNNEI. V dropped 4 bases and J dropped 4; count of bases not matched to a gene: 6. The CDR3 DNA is TGTGCCAGCAGTGGACCCACTAGCGGGGCCACCGGGGAGCTGTTTTTT. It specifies CASSGPTSGATGELFF.

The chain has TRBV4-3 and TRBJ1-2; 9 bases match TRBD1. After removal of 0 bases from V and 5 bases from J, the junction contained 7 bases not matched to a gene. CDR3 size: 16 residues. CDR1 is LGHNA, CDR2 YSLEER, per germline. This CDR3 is CASSQDPWTGDYGYTF. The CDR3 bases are TGCGCCAGCAGCCAAGATCCCTGGACAGGGGATTATGGCTACACCTTC.

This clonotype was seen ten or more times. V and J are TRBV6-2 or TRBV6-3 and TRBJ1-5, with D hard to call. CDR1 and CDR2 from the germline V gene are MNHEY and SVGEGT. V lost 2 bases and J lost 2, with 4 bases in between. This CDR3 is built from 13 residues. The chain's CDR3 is CASSYNGNQPQHF. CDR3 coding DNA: TGTGCCAGCAGTTACAACGGCAATCAGCCCCAGCATTTT.

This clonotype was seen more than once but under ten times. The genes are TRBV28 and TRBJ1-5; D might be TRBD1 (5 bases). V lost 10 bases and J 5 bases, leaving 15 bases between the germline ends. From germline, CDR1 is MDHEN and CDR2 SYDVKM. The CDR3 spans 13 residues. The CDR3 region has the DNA TGTGCCACCAGGGTGGGACCCCATCAGCCCCAGCATTTT. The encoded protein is CATRVGPHQPQHF.

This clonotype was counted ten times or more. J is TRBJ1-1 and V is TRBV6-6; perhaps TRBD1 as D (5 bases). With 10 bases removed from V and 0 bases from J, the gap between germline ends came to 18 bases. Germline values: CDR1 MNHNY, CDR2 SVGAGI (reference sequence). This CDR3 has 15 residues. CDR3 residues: CATNDGGTMNTEAFF. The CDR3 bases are TGTGCCACCAACGACGGGGGTACCATGAACACTGAAGCTTTCTTT.

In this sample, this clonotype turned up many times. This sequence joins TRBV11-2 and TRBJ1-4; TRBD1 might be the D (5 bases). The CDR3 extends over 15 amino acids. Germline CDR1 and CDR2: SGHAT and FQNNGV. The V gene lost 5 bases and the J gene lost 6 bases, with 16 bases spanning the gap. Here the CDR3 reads CASSGIRVEDEKLFF. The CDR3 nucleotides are TGTGCCAGCAGCGGCATCAGGGTTGAGGATGAAAAACTGTTTTTT. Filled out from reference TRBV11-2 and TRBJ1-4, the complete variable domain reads EAGVAQSPRYKIIEKRQSVAFWCNPISGHATLYWYQQILGQGPKLLIQFQNNGVVDDSQLPKDRFSAERLKGVDSTLKIQPAKLEDSAVYLCASSGIRVEDEKLFFGSGTQLSVL.

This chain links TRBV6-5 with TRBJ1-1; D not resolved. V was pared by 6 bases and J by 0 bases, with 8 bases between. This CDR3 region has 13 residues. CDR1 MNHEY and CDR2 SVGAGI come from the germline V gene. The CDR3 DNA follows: TGTGCCAGCAGAGAACGGATGAACACTGAAGCTTTCTTT. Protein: CASRERMNTEAFF.

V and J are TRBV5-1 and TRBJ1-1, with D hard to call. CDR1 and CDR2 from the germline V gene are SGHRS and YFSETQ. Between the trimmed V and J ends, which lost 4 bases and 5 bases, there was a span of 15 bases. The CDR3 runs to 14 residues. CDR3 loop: CASSGRARSTEAFF. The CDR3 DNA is TGCGCCAGCAGCGGACGGGCTCGTTCGACTGAAGCTTTCTTT.